These 21 T cell receptor beta chains share one sample of origin, sequenced in a study of OX40 agonist ivuxolimab in advanced cancers. The repertoire was sequenced with immunoSEQ multiplex PCR; TCRdb's copy has only in-frame clones and lacks some. The sample consists of tens of thousands of clones, approximately 83% of them appearing once. The material sequenced was CD4+ or CD8+ T cells sorted from blood, taken in a trial of the OX40 agonist ivuxolimab. The receptors were gathered from an adult with an advanced solid tumor such as melanoma, head and neck, liver or kidney cancer.

This clone was detected once. This chain joins TRBV7-6 and TRBJ1-1, with D unresolved. The CDR3 loop spans 11 amino acids. Trimming left V 6 bases short and J 4 bases short, with 6 bases between. Per the germline V gene, CDR1 is SGHVS and CDR2 is FNYEAQ. The CDR3, as DNA: TGTGCCAGCAGTTCGAGCACTGAAGCTTTCTTT. Translating gives CASSSSTEAFF.

This clone has only one observation. The chain uses TRBV5-4 and TRBJ2-1; D could derive from TRBD1 or TRBD2 (6 bases each). V was shortened by 0 bases and J by 2 bases, with 12 bases between the two germline ends. The CDR3 covers 16 residues. CDR1 is SGHNT, CDR2 YYREEE, per germline (reference sequence). The CDR3 coding sequence is TGTGCCAGCAGCTTGGCGCCGGGGGCCACCTACAATGAGCAGTTCTTC. Protein: CASSLAPGATYNEQFF.

This clone was counted once. This rearrangement joins TRBV27 to TRBJ2-3, with D perhaps given as TRBD1 or TRBD2 (5 bases each). Germline CDR1 is MNHEY and CDR2 is SMNVEV (reference sequence). V gave up 8 bases and J gave up 6 bases, with 12 bases separating them. The CDR3 spans 12 residues. CDR3 sequence: CASAGGRDTQYF. The CDR3 DNA sequence: TGTGCCAGCGCTGGGGGAAGGGATACGCAGTATTTT.

The sample holds one count of this clone. The V gene is TRBV18, the J gene TRBJ1-1; tentatively, D is TRBD1 (6 bases). The CDR3 runs to 14 residues. V was clipped by 2 bases and J by 5 bases, with 12 bases between them. Germline assignment: CDR1 KGHSH and CDR2 LQKENI. CDR3 DNA sequence: TGTGCCAGCTCACCAAACAGGGATAGTACTGAAGCTTTCTTT. Translating gives CASSPNRDSTEAFF.

The V call is TRBV6-1, the J call TRBJ2-4, with D unclear. V was cut by 10 bases and J by 8 bases, with 12 bases left in between. The CDR3 consists of 11 residues. Looked up from germline, CDR1 is MNHNS and CDR2 is SASEGT. The CDR3 loop is CATWGFDIQYF. The CDR3, as DNA: TGTGCCACTTGGGGATTTGACATTCAGTACTTC.

V and J are TRBV7-2 and TRBJ2-3; 9 bases match TRBD2. The CDR3 spans 15 residues. The V gene end was trimmed by 1 base and the J gene end by 10 bases; junction bases not matched to a gene: 9. Germline values: CDR1 SGHTA, CDR2 FQGNSA. CDR3 bases: TGTGCCAGCAGCTTAGAATTCGGGACTAGCAGCGCGCAGTATTTT. Translated, it gives CASSLEFGTSSAQYF.

This clone was counted a few times. This chain connects TRBV28 to TRBJ1-5; no definite D call. CDR1 and CDR2 (germline): MDHEN, SYDVKM. The CDR3 extends over 15 amino acids. With 3 bases removed from V and 6 bases from J, the gap between germline ends came to 15 bases. Here the CDR3 reads CASSLVQLDGQPQHF. In DNA form, the CDR3 reads TGTGCCAGCAGTTTGGTCCAGTTGGACGGTCAGCCCCAGCATTTT.

The chain recombines TRBV27 with TRBJ2-1; no definite D call. CDR3 length: 15 residues. Germline lookup yields CDR1 MNHEY and CDR2 SMNVEV (reference sequence). The V end lost 2 bases, the J end lost 6 bases, and 14 bases lay between the germline ends. CDR3 in amino acids: CASSLPNSQFNEQFF. DNA for the CDR3: TGTGCCAGCAGTTTACCCAATAGCCAGTTCAATGAGCAGTTCTTC.

The chain carries TRBV29-1 and TRBJ2-1; D remains unclear. The CDR3 contains 11 residues. V lost 7 bases and J 5 bases, leaving 9 bases between the germline ends. In germline, CDR1 is SQVTM, CDR2 ANQGSEA. The CDR3, as DNA: TGCAGCGGCCGAAGGAACAATGAGCAGTTCTTC. It encodes CSGRRNNEQFF.

CDR3 loop: CASSIIRDTNYGYTF. CDR3 sequence (DNA): TGTGCCAGTAGTATCATCCGGGACACCAACTATGGCTACACCTTC. This chain connects TRBV19 to TRBJ1-2; D perhaps matches TRBD1 (6 bases). CDR3 size: 15 residues. The ends were cut back, 3 bases at V and 2 bases at J, with 13 bases in the middle. Germline values: CDR1 LNHDA, CDR2 SQIVND (reference sequence).

Here the CDR3 DNA reads TGTGCCAGCAGCCCTGGGACAGGGGAGGAGGACGAGCAGTACTTC. It codes for CASSPGTGEEDEQYF. This chain links TRBV7-6 with TRBJ2-7; 10 bases are shared with TRBD1. Trimming removed 5 bases from V and 5 bases from J; junction bases left unmatched: 9. CDR1 SGHVS and CDR2 FNYEAQ come from the germline V gene. This CDR3 comprises 15 residues.

The V call is TRBV18, the J call TRBJ2-7; the match to TRBD2 covers 8 bases. Trimming took 2 bases from V and 4 from J; bases not matched to a gene: 4. The V gene's germline CDR1 is KGHSH and CDR2 LQKENI. CDR3 length: 14 amino acids. For the CDR3, the DNA is TGTGCCAGCTCACCAGGGGCTAGCGGGTACGAGCAGTACTTC. Its protein product is CASSPGASGYEQYF.

The gene calls are TRBV30 and TRBJ2-1, with TRBD2 as a possible D gene (6 bases). Germline CDR1 and CDR2: GTSNPN and SVGIG (reference sequence). V lost 3 bases and J lost 0, with 18 bases in between. There are 17 residues in the CDR3. CDR3 bases: TGTGCCTGGAGAGGTAGCGGAGCTCCAAGCTCCTACAATGAGCAGTTCTTC. Protein sequence: CAWRGSGAPSSYNEQFF.

The chain combines TRBV6-4 with TRBJ2-3, with 8 bases identical to TRBD1. Germline trimming cut 6 bases from V and 1 base from J; bases unmatched to any gene: 6. CDR1 and CDR2 from the germline V gene are MRHNA and SNTAGT. CDR3 length: 15 amino acids. In DNA form, the CDR3 reads TGTGCCAGCAGCGCTAACAGGGGGGGCACAGATACGCAGTATTTT. It is translated as CASSANRGGTDTQYF.

This rearrangement joins TRBV11-2 to TRBJ1-2, with TRBD1 matching 9 bases. The CDR3 extends over 16 amino acids. V shed 4 bases, J shed 7 bases, and the junction held 13 bases outside the gene matches. Germline V CDR1 and CDR2: SGHAT, FQNNGV. CDR3 amino acids: CASSSPRPGQGAGYTF. The CDR3 DNA reads TGTGCCAGCAGCTCACCTAGACCGGGACAGGGTGCTGGCTACACCTTC.

The gene calls are TRBV28 and TRBJ1-1, with D perhaps matching TRBD1 (6 bases). Trimming left V 4 bases short and J 8 bases short, with 17 bases between. CDR1 is MDHEN and CDR2 is SYDVKM in the germline V gene. The CDR3 has 14 amino acids. This chain's CDR3 is CASSSTGARAEAFF. CDR3 DNA sequence: TGTGCCAGCAGTTCGACGGGGGCTAGAGCCGAAGCTTTCTTT.

This clone was found a few times. The chain employs TRBV28 and TRBJ2-5, with TRBD1 as a possible D gene (6 bases). V was clipped by 2 bases and J by 0 bases, with 10 bases between them. Germline CDR1 and CDR2: MDHEN and SYDVKM. This CDR3 is 15 amino acids long. The DNA for the CDR3 is TGTGCCAGCAGTTTAGATCGGGACAACCAAGAGACCCAGTACTTC. This sequence encodes CASSLDRDNQETQYF.

The rearrangement uses TRBV29-1 and TRBJ1-5, with 10 bases identical to TRBD1. This CDR3 is built from 14 residues. Germline V CDR1 and CDR2: SQVTM, ANQGSEA. V gave up 7 bases and J gave up 5 bases; unmatched junction bases: 8. CDR3 protein: CSAGSGTGDQPQHF. The CDR3 nucleotides read TGCAGCGCTGGATCCGGGACAGGGGATCAGCCCCAGCATTTT.

V usage is TRBV27 and J usage is TRBJ2-3; a possible D gene is TRBD1 (6 bases). Germline V gene data show CDR1 as MNHEY and CDR2 as SMNVEV (reference sequence). The CDR3 runs 16 residues. V was pared by 3 bases and J by 2 bases, with 15 bases between. Here the CDR3 reads CASSFIGRTDTDTQYF. The CDR3 DNA reads TGTGCCAGCAGTTTCATTGGTCGGACAGACACAGATACGCAGTATTTT.

The V gene is TRBV2, the J gene TRBJ2-1; D is undetermined. The germline V gene has CDR1 SNHLY and CDR2 FYNNEI. Trimming took off 7 bases at V and 7 bases at J, with 11 bases between the two ends. The CDR3 is made up of 12 amino acids. This CDR3 is CASTTLGNEQFF. DNA for the CDR3: TGTGCCAGCACGACCTTGGGGAATGAGCAGTTCTTC. The variable domain in full, completed from reference TRBV2 and TRBJ2-1, reads EPEVTQTPSHQVTQMGQEVILRCVPISNHLYFYWYRQILGQKVEFLVSFYNNEISEKSEIFDDQFSVERPDGSNFTLKIRSTKLEDSAMYFCASTTLGNEQFFGPGTRLTVL.

This clone has a single count. The rearrangement links TRBV10-2 to TRBJ1-1, with D maybe TRBD1 (5 bases). Trimming cost V 4 bases and J 4 bases, with 10 bases left between them. CDR1 WSHSY and CDR2 SAAADI come from the germline V gene. This CDR3 comprises 13 residues. The DNA for the CDR3 is TGCGCCAGCAGTGGGCTCGGGGCCACTGAAGCTTTCTTT. Translated, it gives CASSGLGATEAFF.